This T cell receptor beta chain was observed in a study of blood T cell repertoires in COVID-19. Study information: The origin of the acute and convalescent COVID-19 samples was the United States, Italy and Spain.

Researchers sorted participants into cohorts using their self-reported clinical history. Exposed volunteers were people who met a COVID-19 case within 2 weeks before study entry. Study processing details: From reference gene primer amplification, estimates of nucleated cell counts were derived. The method was immunoSEQ multiplex PCR; TCRdb's version includes in-frame clones alone and lacks a portion of them. The V and J calls and clone size come from that table; D and trimming were worked out from the DNA. The sample lists 130,000 to 150,000 clones, 87% seen once, with roughly 4% in the top ten. The CDR3 spans 13 residues. V lost 7 bases and J lost 5, with 9 bases in between. Looked up from germline, CDR1 is ENHRY and CDR2 is SYGVKD.

The TCR originated in a woman aged 40 to 49 who had been exposed to COVID-19. This chain uses TRBV10-3 with TRBJ1-6, with D perhaps TRBD1 (6 bases). Sample: PBMCs or T cells enriched from blood (not recorded which). The CDR3 bases are TGTGCCATCAAACGGACAGATAATTCACCCCTCCACTTT. Protein sequence: CAIKRTDNSPLHF.